The 21 T cell receptor beta chains reported below all come from one sample, sequenced in a study of human T cells and chemical hapten exposure. TCRdb ran MiXCR on the RACE reads and lists one entry per CDR3 protein. The sample holds about 380,000 distinct CDR3 sequences; more than 4.5% are singletons and the top ten take 2% to 3%. Time point defined: pre-sensitization, week 0. The treatment here: therapeutic diphenylcyclopropenone sensitization with weekly scalp DPC. The specimen was whole blood, collected in connection with sensitization to the hapten diphenylcyclopropenone (DPC). These receptors were obtained from a woman aged 45-65 years with alopecia areata. Some clones in this sample may be carry-over from other donors' samples.

This clonotype was detected a few times. The J gene is TRBJ1-2, the V gene TRBV10-3; 7 bases agree with TRBD1. CDR1 is ENHRY and CDR2 is SYGVKD in the germline V gene. CDR3 length: 15 amino acids. V shed 3 bases, J shed 6 bases, and the junction held 10 bases outside the gene matches. The CDR3 protein is CAISDSTGLADGYTF. The CDR3 DNA is TGTGCCATCAGTGATTCGACAGGGCTGGCTGATGGCTACACCTTC.

This clonotype was picked up a small number of times. The chain joins TRBV5-8 to TRBJ1-4; D not certain. The V gene lost 3 bases and the J gene lost 2 bases, with 11 bases spanning the gap. Per germline, CDR1 SGHTS and CDR2 YDEGEE. The CDR3 length is 15 residues. CDR3 sequence: CASSSGRRTNEKLFF. CDR3 nucleotides: TGTGCCAGCAGCTCTGGACGGAGGACTAATGAAAAACTGTTTTTT.

The chain combines TRBV5-1 with TRBJ2-7; the D is unclear. Trimming shortened V by 0 bases and J by 4 bases, and 8 bases separated the two germline ends. The CDR3 is 13 residues long. Germline assignment: CDR1 SGHRS and CDR2 YFSETQ. As DNA, the CDR3 is TGCGCCAGCAGCTTGGGAGCAGAATACGAGCAGTACTTC. Translated, it gives CASSLGAEYEQYF.

This chain uses TRBV5-1 with TRBJ1-1, with unresolved D. The CDR3 runs 13 residues. In germline, CDR1 is SGHRS, CDR2 YFSETQ. V was clipped by 4 bases and J by 0 bases, with 7 bases between them. The CDR3 nucleotides are TGCGCCAGCAGCGGCTCTTTGAACACTGAAGCTTTCTTT. This gives the protein CASSGSLNTEAFF.

This clonotype was recorded at least ten times. The chain uses TRBV4-1 and TRBJ1-2; a possible D gene is TRBD1 (5 bases). Germline CDR1 reads MGHRA; CDR2 reads YSYEKL. The ends were cut back, 3 bases at V and 4 bases at J, with 15 bases in the middle. The CDR3 totals 15 residues. The CDR3, as DNA: TGCGCCAGCAGCCACCTAAGCCTAAGGGGCTATGGCTACACCTTC. This translates into CASSHLSLRGYGYTF.

The sample holds many counts of this clonotype. V is TRBV25-1 and J is TRBJ2-7; D uncertain. The CDR3 has 13 residues. V was cut by 1 base and J by 5 bases, with 9 bases left in between. Germline lookup yields CDR1 MGHDK and CDR2 SYGVNS. The CDR3 region has the DNA TGTGCCAGCAGTGAATTAGGTGCCGACGAGCAGTACTTC. It encodes CASSELGADEQYF.

This clonotype showed up many times. The CDR3 DNA follows: TGTGCCAGCAGCCCGGAGGTGGATTCACCCCTCCACTTT. Translating it yields CASSPEVDSPLHF. The rearrangement links TRBV2 to TRBJ1-6; D not resolved. The germline gives CDR1 SNHLY, CDR2 FYNNEI. The CDR3 consists of 13 residues. V lost 6 bases and J lost 8, with 11 bases in between.

This clonotype was counted ten times or more. The J gene is TRBJ2-1, the V gene TRBV6-5; TRBD1 agrees at 9 bases. The V gene's germline CDR1 is MNHEY and CDR2 SVGAGI. The CDR3 is made up of 13 amino acids. Trimming at V came to 4 bases and at J to 6 bases, leaving 1 base not matched to a gene. CDR3 residues: CASSWTGANEQFF. CDR3 nucleotides: TGTGCCAGCAGTTGGACAGGGGCCAATGAGCAGTTCTTC.

This clonotype was found many times. V usage is TRBV7-8 and J usage is TRBJ2-2, with D perhaps TRBD2 (5 bases). V lost 3 bases to trimming and J lost 1 base, with 24 bases between them. The V gene's germline CDR1 is SGHVS and CDR2 FQNEAQ. This CDR3 is built from 20 residues. The CDR3 sequence: CASSLFSLRGRGMNTGELFF. The CDR3 DNA reads TGTGCCAGCAGCTTGTTTAGTTTACGGGGTCGGGGTATGAACACCGGGGAGCTGTTTTTT.

The chain is built from TRBV20-1 and TRBJ2-7, with D unclear. The V end was cut by 6 bases, the J end by 5 bases, with 11 bases between. This CDR3 spans 11 amino acids. Germline CDR1 DFQATT, CDR2 SNEGSKA (reference sequence). The DNA of the CDR3 is TGCAGTGCAGCGTCTCTCGACGAGCAGTACTTC. Translated: CSAASLDEQYF.

This clonotype was detected ten times or more. V and J are TRBV7-6 and TRBJ2-1, with 10 bases that match TRBD2. Germline assignment: CDR1 SGHVS and CDR2 FNYEAQ. V shed 3 bases, J shed 7 bases, and the junction held 9 bases outside the gene matches. The CDR3 runs 16 residues. The DNA of the CDR3 is TGTGCCAGCAGCTTGGCTAGCGGGAGCTCTAGTAATGAGCAGTTCTTC. Residues: CASSLASGSSSNEQFF.

The chain carries TRBV7-2 and TRBJ1-5, with TRBD1 as a possible D gene (6 bases). CDR1 is SGHTA, CDR2 FQGNSA, per germline. Between the trimmed V and J ends, which lost 5 bases and 7 bases, there was a span of 12 bases. CDR3 size: 13 residues. CDR3 sequence: CASSETGRQPQHF. The DNA of the CDR3 is TGTGCCAGCAGCGAGACAGGTCGGCAGCCCCAGCATTTT.

This clonotype has only a few counts. V gene TRBV6-5 combines with J gene TRBJ2-3; a possible D gene is TRBD2 (5 bases). Germline CDR1 reads MNHEY; CDR2 reads SVGAGI. With 4 bases removed from V and 0 bases from J, the gap between germline ends came to 14 bases. The CDR3 spans 16 residues. The CDR3: CASSFRRFSSTDTQYF. CDR3 coding DNA: TGTGCCAGCAGTTTCCGGAGGTTCTCTAGCACAGATACGCAGTATTTT.

The chain recombines TRBV7-2 with TRBJ2-5, with D possibly TRBD2 on 5 matching bases. Germline assignment: CDR1 SGHTA and CDR2 FQGNSA. The CDR3 consists of 15 residues. The V end lost 3 bases, the J end lost 0 bases, and 11 bases lay between the germline ends. CDR3 residues: CASSLDSWYQETQYF. The CDR3 coding sequence is TGTGCCAGCAGCTTGGACTCATGGTACCAAGAGACCCAGTACTTC. Looking up the rest from reference TRBV7-2 and TRBJ2-5 gives the full variable domain: GAGVSQSPSNKVTEKGKDVELRCDPISGHTALYWYRQSLGQGLEFLIYFQGNSAPDKSGLPSDRFSAERTGGSVSTLTIQRTQQEDSAVYLCASSLDSWYQETQYFGPGTRLLVL.

A single count supports this clonotype. It may be a read error: a sequence one base away is much more abundant. The J gene is TRBJ1-1, the V gene TRBV9, with 7 bases aligning to TRBD1. The germline V gene has CDR1 SGDLS and CDR2 YYNGEE. CDR3 length: 14 residues. The CDR3 sequence: CASSLSGGETEASF. CDR3 DNA sequence: TGTGCCAGCAGCCTCTCAGGGGGGGAGACTGAAGCTTCCTTT.

This clonotype was detected many times. V usage is TRBV2 and J usage is TRBJ1-2, with D hard to call. The CDR3 consists of 13 residues. V was trimmed by 6 bases and J by 0 bases, leaving 8 bases between them. CDR1 is SNHLY and CDR2 is FYNNEI in the germline V gene. The CDR3 DNA sequence: TGTGCCAGCAGGCTGTCACCTAACTATGGCTACACCTTC. Its translation is CASRLSPNYGYTF.

The V call is TRBV6-1, the J call TRBJ1-5; D may be TRBD1 (5 bases). With 2 bases removed from V and 7 bases from J, the gap between germline ends came to 15 bases. This CDR3 is 15 amino acids long. The germline gives CDR1 MNHNS, CDR2 SASEGT. This chain's CDR3 is CASSELRRASQPQHF. The CDR3 coding sequence is TGTGCCAGCAGTGAACTCCGCAGGGCTTCGCAGCCCCAGCATTTT.

The table lists this clonotype with many counts. V usage is TRBV27 and J usage is TRBJ2-6, with D unresolved. The CDR3 has 14 residues. Between the trimmed V and J ends, which lost 0 bases and 4 bases, there was a span of 4 bases. Germline V gene data show CDR1 as MNHEY and CDR2 as SMNVEV (reference sequence). CDR3 amino acids: CASSLSRGANVLTF. The CDR3 bases are TGTGCCAGCAGTTTATCGAGAGGGGCCAACGTCCTGACTTTC.

In this sample, this clonotype turned up many times. The V call is TRBV7-2, the J call TRBJ2-1; 7 bases are shared with TRBD2. The CDR3 has 17 amino acids. Germline V gene lookup returns CDR1 SGHTA and CDR2 FQGNSA. Germline trimming cut 3 bases from V and 6 bases from J; bases unmatched to any gene: 14. CDR3 nucleotides: TGTGCCAGCAGCTTCCGGGGGAGGGTACCCCCTTTCAATGAGCAGTTCTTC. Protein sequence: CASSFRGRVPPFNEQFF.

The rearrangement links TRBV12-3 or TRBV12-4 to TRBJ1-4; possibly TRBD1 for D (5 bases). The CDR3 is made up of 16 amino acids. Trimming took off 3 bases at V and 3 bases at J, with 14 bases between the two ends. The CDR3 protein is CASSFSSGGANEKLFF. The DNA of the CDR3 is TGTGCCAGCAGTTTTTCTTCGGGGGGGGCTAATGAAAAACTGTTTTTT.

This clonotype occurred a few times. The V gene is TRBV24-1, the J gene TRBJ2-1; 10 bases line up with TRBD1. There are 17 residues in the CDR3. The J segment lost 4 bases and the V segment lost 3 bases, leaving 8 bases of the junction unmatched. Germline CDR1 and CDR2: KGHDR and SFDVKD. The CDR3 here is CATSDPWDRGEYNEQFF. Here the CDR3 DNA reads TGTGCCACCAGTGATCCGTGGGACAGGGGAGAATACAATGAGCAGTTCTTC.